The 14 T cell receptor beta chains presented below share a single source sample, sequenced in a study of Graves' ophthalmopathy and Graves' hyperthyroidism. RNA transcripts were the template, and TCR beta CDR3 regions were amplified from them. First-round RT-PCR relied on HTBI primers, and a second-round multiplex PCR came next. Each CDR3 protein is one row after TCRdb ran MiXCR on the multiplex PCR reads. The sample has about 370,000 distinct CDR3 sequences, about 17% seen once. Sequenced input: peripheral blood. These receptors came from an adult woman with stable Graves' hyperthyroidism.

This clonotype was found a few times. The chain carries TRBV12-5 and TRBJ1-5, with 7 bases lining up with TRBD1. The germline CDR1 and CDR2 sequences are LGHNT and FRNRAP. The CDR3 is made up of 17 amino acids. V was pared by 0 bases and J by 0 bases, with 5 bases of the junction left unmatched. The CDR3 spells CASGLVGTEYSNQPQHF. CDR3 nucleotides: TGTGCTAGTGGTTTGGTAGGGACAGAGTATAGCAATCAGCCCCAGCATTTT.

This clonotype was counted at least ten times. The V gene is TRBV6-5, the J gene TRBJ1-1, with D possibly TRBD1 on 5 matching bases. CDR3 size: 13 residues. The germline V and J ends were trimmed by 0 bases and 6 bases, with 8 bases remaining between them. The germline CDR1 and CDR2 sequences are MNHEY and SVGAGI. The CDR3 here is CASSYSGDSEAFF. Written as DNA, the CDR3 is TGTGCCAGCAGTTACTCGGGGGACTCTGAAGCTTTCTTT.

In this sample, this clonotype turned up a few times. The chain is built from TRBV12-5 and TRBJ1-1, with D uncertain. Germline-derived CDR1 and CDR2 are LGHNT and FRNRAP. With 7 bases removed from V and 1 base from J, the gap between germline ends came to 10 bases. This CDR3 region has 13 residues. The CDR3 DNA reads TGTGCTAGTGCCCGTCACAGGAACACTGAAGCTTTCTTT. Translated, it gives CASARHRNTEAFF.

The table lists this clonotype with many counts. The CDR3 sequence: CASQTRTPTNYGYTF. In nucleotides, the CDR3 is TGTGCCAGCCAAACGAGGACACCGACTAACTATGGCTACACCTTC. This chain links TRBV6-6 with TRBJ1-2, with a weak D call TRBD1 (5 bases). The CDR3 runs 15 residues. CDR1 is MNHNY, CDR2 SVGAGI, per germline (reference sequence). V was shortened by 8 bases and J by 0 bases, with 16 bases between the two germline ends.

Many counts were recorded for this clonotype. The chain joins TRBV4-1 to TRBJ1-2, with TRBD1 matching over 7 bases. The trim removed 3 bases at V and 6 bases at J, leaving 10 bases unmatched. Germline V gene sequence: CDR1 MGHRA, CDR2 YSYEKL. The CDR3 spans 15 residues. The CDR3 loop reads CASSQDEDRADGYTF. CDR3 sequence (DNA): TGCGCCAGCAGCCAGGACGAAGACAGGGCGGATGGCTACACCTTC.

This clonotype was detected ten times or more. The chain employs TRBV11-2 and TRBJ2-5, with 12 bases matching TRBD1. Germline V gives CDR1 SGHAT, CDR2 FQNNGV. The V gene end was trimmed by 5 bases and the J gene end by 4 bases; junction bases not matched to a gene: 11. The CDR3 is 17 residues long. The CDR3 sequence is CASSPWGQGALSETQYF. The DNA for the CDR3 is TGTGCCAGCAGCCCCTGGGGACAGGGGGCGCTTTCAGAGACCCAGTACTTC.

This clonotype has at least ten counts. The chain joins TRBV24-1 to TRBJ2-5; D might be TRBD2 (6 bases). This CDR3 is 11 amino acids long. Deletions cut 9 bases from V and 6 bases from J, with 10 bases between. Germline CDR1 is KGHDR and CDR2 is SFDVKD. The CDR3 sequence is CATEDYQTQYF. The CDR3 coding sequence is TGTGCCACCGAGGACTACCAGACCCAGTACTTC.

This clonotype showed up many times. The V call is TRBV9, the J call TRBJ2-7, with TRBD1 as a possible D gene (6 bases). The CDR3 contains 15 residues. The V end was cut by 0 bases, the J end by 3 bases, with 13 bases between. Germline CDR1 SGDLS, CDR2 YYNGEE. The CDR3 DNA reads TGTGCCAGCAGCGTAGGTTGGGACATTAACTACGAGCAGTACTTC. Its translation is CASSVGWDINYEQYF.

In this sample, this clonotype is large. This chain uses TRBV12-3 or TRBV12-4 with TRBJ2-2, with D unclear. The CDR3 spans 16 residues. V gave up 4 bases and J gave up 0 bases, with 12 bases separating them. CDR3 coding DNA: TGTGCCAGCAGTTCCCGGACCGTCTCGAACACCGGGGAGCTGTTTTTT. This encodes CASSSRTVSNTGELFF.

There are many counts of this clonotype. The CDR3 here is CASSRIRTAETYEQYF. The CDR3 coding sequence is TGTGCCAGCAGCCGTATACGGACGGCGGAGACCTACGAGCAGTACTTC. The rearrangement joins TRBV11-2 to TRBJ2-7; no clear D gene. The germline V gene has CDR1 SGHAT and CDR2 FQNNGV. This CDR3 has 16 residues. With 5 bases removed from V and 2 bases from J, the gap between germline ends came to 19 bases.

The rearrangement joins TRBV28 to TRBJ2-5; 7 bases are a match to TRBD1. This CDR3 region has 18 residues. With V trimmed by 3 bases and J by 1 base, 14 bases remained unmatched. Germline V gives CDR1 MDHEN, CDR2 SYDVKM. CDR3 DNA sequence: TGTGCCAGCAGTTTTTTTCGGAAAGGGACAGCGGTCCAAGAGACCCAGTACTTC. This codes for CASSFFRKGTAVQETQYF. The full variable domain, in which reference TRBV28 and TRBJ2-5 provide the parts outside the CDR3, is DVKVTQSSRYLVKRTGEKVFLECVQDMDHENMFWYRQDPGLGLRLIYFSYDVKMKEKGDIPEGYSVSREKKERFSLILESASTNQTSMYLCASSFFRKGTAVQETQYFGPGTRLLVL.

This clonotype has ten or more counts. The genes are TRBV6-1 and TRBJ1-5, with TRBD1 matching 7 bases. Germline values: CDR1 MNHNS, CDR2 SASEGT. V lost 4 bases to trimming and J lost 5 bases; unmatched junction nucleotides: 5. This CDR3 has 14 residues. The CDR3 DNA follows: TGTGCCAGCAGTGCAGGGGGAAAATATCAGCCCCAGCATTTT. Encoded protein: CASSAGGKYQPQHF.

This clonotype has a count of ten or more. The chain employs TRBV28 and TRBJ2-4; D might be TRBD2 (5 bases). The V gene lost 10 bases and the J gene lost 0 bases, with 13 bases spanning the gap. The germline V gene encodes CDR1 MDHEN and CDR2 SYDVKM. This CDR3 comprises 14 residues. CDR3 amino acids: CAIRGILAKNIQYF. The CDR3, as DNA: TGTGCCATCCGGGGAATCCTAGCCAAAAACATTCAGTACTTC. Full variable domain (missing parts from reference TRBV28 and TRBJ2-4): DVKVTQSSRYLVKRTGEKVFLECVQDMDHENMFWYRQDPGLGLRLIYFSYDVKMKEKGDIPEGYSVSREKKERFSLILESASTNQTSMYLCAIRGILAKNIQYFGAGTRLSVL.

This clonotype was detected ten times or more. This chain connects TRBV2 to TRBJ2-5, with D tentatively TRBD1 (6 bases). Deletions cut 7 bases from V and 5 bases from J, with 14 bases between. Germline values: CDR1 SNHLY, CDR2 FYNNEI. CDR3 length equals 13 residues. The CDR3 is CASISGVGETQYF. In DNA, the CDR3 is TGTGCCAGCATTTCAGGGGTCGGGGAGACCCAGTACTTC.